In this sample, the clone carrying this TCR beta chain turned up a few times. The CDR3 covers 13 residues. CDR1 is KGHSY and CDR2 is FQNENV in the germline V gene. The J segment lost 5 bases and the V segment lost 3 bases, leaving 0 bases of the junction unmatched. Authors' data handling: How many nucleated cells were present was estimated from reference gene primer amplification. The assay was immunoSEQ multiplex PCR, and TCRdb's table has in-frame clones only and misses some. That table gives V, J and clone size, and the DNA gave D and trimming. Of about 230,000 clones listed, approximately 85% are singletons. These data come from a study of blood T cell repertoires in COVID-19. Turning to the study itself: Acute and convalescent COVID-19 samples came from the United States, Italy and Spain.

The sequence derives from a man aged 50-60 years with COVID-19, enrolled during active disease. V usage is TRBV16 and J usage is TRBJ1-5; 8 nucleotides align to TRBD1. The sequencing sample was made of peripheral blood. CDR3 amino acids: CASSQDRDQPQHF. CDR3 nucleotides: TGTGCCAGCAGCCAGGACAGGGATCAGCCCCAGCATTTT.